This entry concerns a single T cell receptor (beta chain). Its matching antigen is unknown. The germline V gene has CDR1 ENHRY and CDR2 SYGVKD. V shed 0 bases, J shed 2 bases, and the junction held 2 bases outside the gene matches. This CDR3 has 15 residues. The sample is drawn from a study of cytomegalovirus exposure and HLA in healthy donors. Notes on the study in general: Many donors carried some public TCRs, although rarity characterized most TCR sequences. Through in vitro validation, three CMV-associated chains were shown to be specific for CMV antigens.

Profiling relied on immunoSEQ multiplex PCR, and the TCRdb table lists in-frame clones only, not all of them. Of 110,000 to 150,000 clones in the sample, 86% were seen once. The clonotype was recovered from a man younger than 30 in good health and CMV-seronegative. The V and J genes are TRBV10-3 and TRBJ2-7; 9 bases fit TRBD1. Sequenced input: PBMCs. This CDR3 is CAISESRQGAYEQYF. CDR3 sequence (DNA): TGTGCCATCAGTGAGTCGAGACAGGGGGCCTACGAGCAGTACTTC.